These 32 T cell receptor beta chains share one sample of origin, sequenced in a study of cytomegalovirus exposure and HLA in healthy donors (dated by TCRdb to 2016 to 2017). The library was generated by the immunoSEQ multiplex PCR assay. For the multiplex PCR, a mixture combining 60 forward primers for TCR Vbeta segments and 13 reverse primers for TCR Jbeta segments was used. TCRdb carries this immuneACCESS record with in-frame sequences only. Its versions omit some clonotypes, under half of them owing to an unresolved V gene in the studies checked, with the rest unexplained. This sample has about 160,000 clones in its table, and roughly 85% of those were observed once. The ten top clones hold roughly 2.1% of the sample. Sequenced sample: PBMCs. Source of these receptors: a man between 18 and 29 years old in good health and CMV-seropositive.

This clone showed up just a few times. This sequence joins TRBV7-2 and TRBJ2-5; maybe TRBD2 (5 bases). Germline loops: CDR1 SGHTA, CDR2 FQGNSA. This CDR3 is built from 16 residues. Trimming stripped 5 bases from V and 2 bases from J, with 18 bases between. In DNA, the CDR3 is TGTGCCAGCAGCGCCCCCGTTGCTAGCCCTCAAGAGACCCAGTACTTC. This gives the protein CASSAPVASPQETQYF.

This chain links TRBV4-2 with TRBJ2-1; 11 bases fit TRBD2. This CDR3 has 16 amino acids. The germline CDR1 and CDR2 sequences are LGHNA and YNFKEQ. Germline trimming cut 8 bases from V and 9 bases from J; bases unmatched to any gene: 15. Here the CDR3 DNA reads TGTGCCAGCTCCTCCCCACAGGCTAGCGGGGGGAGTGAGCAGTTCTTC. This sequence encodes CASSSPQASGGSEQFF.

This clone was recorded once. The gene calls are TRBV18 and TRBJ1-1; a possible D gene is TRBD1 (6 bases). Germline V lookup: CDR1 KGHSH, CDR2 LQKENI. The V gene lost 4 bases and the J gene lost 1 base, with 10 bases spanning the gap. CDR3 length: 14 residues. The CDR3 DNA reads TGTGCCAGCTCACGGGACACTTCGAACACTGAAGCTTTCTTT. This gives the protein CASSRDTSNTEAFF.

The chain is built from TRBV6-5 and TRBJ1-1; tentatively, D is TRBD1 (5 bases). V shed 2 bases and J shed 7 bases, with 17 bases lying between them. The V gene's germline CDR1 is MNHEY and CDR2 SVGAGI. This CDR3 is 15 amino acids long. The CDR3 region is CASSYIGAAEVEAFF. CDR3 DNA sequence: TGTGCCAGCAGTTACATAGGGGCGGCGGAAGTTGAAGCTTTCTTT.

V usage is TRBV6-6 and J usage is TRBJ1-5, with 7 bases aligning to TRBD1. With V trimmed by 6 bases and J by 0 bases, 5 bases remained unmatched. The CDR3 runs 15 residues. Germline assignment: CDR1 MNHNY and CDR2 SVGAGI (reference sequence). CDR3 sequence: CASRTGVNSNQPQHF. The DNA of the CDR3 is TGTGCCAGCAGAACAGGGGTGAATAGCAATCAGCCCCAGCATTTT.

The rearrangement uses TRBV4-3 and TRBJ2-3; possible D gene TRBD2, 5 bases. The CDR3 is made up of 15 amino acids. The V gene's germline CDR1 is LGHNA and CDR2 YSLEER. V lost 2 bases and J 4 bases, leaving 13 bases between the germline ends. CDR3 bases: TGCGCCAGCAGCCAACAGGACTGGGCTCCAGATACGCAGTATTTT. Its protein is CASSQQDWAPDTQYF.

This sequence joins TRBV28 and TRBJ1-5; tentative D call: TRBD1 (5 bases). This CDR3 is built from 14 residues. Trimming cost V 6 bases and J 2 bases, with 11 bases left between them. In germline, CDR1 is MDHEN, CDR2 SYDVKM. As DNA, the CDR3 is TGTGCCAGCAGAGGGGCGGGACGCAATCAGCCCCAGCATTTT. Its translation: CASRGAGRNQPQHF.

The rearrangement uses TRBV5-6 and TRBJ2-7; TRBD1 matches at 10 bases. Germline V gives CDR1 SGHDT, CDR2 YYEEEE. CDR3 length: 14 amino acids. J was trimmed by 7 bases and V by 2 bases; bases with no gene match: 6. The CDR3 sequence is CASSLGDRGVEQYF. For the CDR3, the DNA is TGTGCCAGCAGCTTAGGGGACAGGGGAGTTGAGCAGTACTTC.

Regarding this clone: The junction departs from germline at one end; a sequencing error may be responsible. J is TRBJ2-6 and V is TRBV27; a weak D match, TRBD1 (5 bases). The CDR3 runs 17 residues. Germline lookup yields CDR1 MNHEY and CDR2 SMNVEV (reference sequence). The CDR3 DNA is TGTGCCAGCAGTTATGCAGGCTTTTCCTCTGGGGCCAACGGCCTGACTTTC. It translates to CASSYAGFSSGANGLTF.

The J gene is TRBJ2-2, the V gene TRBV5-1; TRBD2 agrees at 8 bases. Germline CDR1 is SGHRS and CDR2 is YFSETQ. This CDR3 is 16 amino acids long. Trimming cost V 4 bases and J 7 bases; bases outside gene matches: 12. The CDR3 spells CASSRAPTGGIGELFF. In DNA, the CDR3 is TGCGCCAGCAGCAGGGCACCCACGGGGGGGATCGGGGAGCTGTTTTTT.

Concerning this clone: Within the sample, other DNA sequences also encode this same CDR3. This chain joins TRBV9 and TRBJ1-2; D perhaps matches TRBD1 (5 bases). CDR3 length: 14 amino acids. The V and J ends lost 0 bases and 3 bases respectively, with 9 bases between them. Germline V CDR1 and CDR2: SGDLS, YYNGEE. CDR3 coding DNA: TGTGCCAGCAGCGTAGGGGGGGGAGACTATGGCTACACCTTC. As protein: CASSVGGGDYGYTF.

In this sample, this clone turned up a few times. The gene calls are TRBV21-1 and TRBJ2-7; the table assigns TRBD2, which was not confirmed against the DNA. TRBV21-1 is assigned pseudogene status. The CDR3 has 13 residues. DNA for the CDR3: TGTGCCAGCAGCGATGTCTGGGGGGGGGAGCAGTACTTC. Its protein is CASSDVWGGEQYF.

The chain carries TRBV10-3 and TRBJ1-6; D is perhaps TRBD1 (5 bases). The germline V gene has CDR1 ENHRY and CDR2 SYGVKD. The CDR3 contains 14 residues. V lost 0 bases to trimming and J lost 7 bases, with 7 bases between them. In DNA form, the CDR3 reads TGTGCCATCAGTGAGTCGACAGTGAATTCACCCCTCCACTTT. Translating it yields CAISESTVNSPLHF.

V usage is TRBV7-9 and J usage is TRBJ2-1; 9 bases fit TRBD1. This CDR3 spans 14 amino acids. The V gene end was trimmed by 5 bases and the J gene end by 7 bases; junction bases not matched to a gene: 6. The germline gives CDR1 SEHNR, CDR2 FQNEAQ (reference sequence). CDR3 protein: CASSPRDRVNEQFF. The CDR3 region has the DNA TGTGCCAGCAGCCCCCGGGACAGGGTAAATGAGCAGTTCTTC.

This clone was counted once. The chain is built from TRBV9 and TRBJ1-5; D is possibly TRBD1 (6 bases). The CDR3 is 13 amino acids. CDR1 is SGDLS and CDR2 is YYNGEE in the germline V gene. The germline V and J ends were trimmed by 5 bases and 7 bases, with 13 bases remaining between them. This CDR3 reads CASRQGSRQPQHF. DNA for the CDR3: TGTGCCAGCAGACAGGGCTCCCGCCAGCCCCAGCATTTT.

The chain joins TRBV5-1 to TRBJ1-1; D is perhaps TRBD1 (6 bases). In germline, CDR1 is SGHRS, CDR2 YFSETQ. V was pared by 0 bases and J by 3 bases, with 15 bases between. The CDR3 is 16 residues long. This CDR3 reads CASSLVGGRGDTEAFF. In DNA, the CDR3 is TGCGCCAGCAGCTTGGTGGGGGGCCGGGGGGACACTGAAGCTTTCTTT.

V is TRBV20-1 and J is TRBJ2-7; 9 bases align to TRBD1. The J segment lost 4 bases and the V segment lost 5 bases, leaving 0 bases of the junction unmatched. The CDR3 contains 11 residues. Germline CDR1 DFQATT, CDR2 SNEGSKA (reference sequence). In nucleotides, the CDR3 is TGCAGTGCTGACAGGGGGTACGAGCAGTACTTC. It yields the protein CSADRGYEQYF.

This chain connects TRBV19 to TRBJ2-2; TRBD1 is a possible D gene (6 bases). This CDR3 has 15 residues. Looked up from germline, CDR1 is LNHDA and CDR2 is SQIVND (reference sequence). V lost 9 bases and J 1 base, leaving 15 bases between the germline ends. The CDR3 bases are TGTGCCAGCCTCGACCAGGGGAAGAACACCGGGGAGCTGTTTTTT. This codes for CASLDQGKNTGELFF.

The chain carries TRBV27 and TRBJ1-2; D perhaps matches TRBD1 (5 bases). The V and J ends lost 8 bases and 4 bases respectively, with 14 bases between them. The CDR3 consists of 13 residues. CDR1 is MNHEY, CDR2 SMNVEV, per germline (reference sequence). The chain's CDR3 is CASWSGGGYGYTF. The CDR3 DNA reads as TGTGCCAGCTGGTCCGGGGGGGGCTATGGCTACACCTTC.

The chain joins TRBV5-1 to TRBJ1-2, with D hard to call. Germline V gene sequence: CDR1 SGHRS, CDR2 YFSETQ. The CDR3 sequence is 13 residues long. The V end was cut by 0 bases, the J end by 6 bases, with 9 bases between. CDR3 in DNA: TGCGCCAGCAGCTTGGCCTATTCCGATGGCTACACCTTC. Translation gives CASSLAYSDGYTF.

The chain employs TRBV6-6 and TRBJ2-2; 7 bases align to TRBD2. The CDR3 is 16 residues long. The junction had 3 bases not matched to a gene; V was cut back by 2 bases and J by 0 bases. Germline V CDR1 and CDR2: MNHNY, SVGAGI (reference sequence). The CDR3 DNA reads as TGTGCCAGCAGTTACACGGGAGGACCGAACACCGGGGAGCTGTTTTTT. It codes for CASSYTGGPNTGELFF.

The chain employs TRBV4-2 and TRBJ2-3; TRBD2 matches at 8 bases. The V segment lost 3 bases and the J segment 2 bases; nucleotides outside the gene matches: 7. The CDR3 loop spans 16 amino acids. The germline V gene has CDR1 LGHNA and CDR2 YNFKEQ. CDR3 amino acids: CASSQIRGGTTDTQYF. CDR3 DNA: TGTGCCAGCAGCCAGATCCGGGGGGGGACCACAGATACGCAGTATTTT.

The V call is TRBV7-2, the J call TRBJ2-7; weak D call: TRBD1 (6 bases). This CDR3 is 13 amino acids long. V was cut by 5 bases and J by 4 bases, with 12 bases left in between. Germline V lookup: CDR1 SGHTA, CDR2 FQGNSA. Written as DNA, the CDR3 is TGTGCCAGCAGCCCCTACAGGGCGTACGAGCAGTACTTC. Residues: CASSPYRAYEQYF.

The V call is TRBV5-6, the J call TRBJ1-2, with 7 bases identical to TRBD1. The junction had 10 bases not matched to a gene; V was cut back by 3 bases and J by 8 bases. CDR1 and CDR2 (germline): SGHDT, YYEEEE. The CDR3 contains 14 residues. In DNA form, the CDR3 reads TGTGCCAGCAGCTCGACAGGGCCCTTAACGGGCTACACCTTC. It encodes CASSSTGPLTGYTF.

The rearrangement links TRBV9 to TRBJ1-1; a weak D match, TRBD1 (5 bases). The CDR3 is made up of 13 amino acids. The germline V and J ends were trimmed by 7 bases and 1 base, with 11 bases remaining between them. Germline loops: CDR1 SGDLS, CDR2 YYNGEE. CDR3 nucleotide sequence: TGTGCCAGCTCCTCGGGGGGGAACACTGAAGCTTTCTTT. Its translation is CASSSGGNTEAFF.

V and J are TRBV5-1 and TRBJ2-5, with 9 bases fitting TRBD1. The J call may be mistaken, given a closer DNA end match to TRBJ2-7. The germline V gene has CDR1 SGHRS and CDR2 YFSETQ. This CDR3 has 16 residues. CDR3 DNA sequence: TGCGCCAGCAGCTTGGCCAGAGGACAGGGGATGTACGAGCAGTACTTC. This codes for CASSLARGQGMYEQYF.

The CDR3 bases are TGTGCCAGCAGCTTAGCGCCTAGCGGGGGCCAAGAGACCCAGTACTTC. The encoded protein is CASSLAPSGGQETQYF. V is TRBV7-2 and J is TRBJ2-5; TRBD2 matches 10 bases. The trim removed 0 bases at V and 1 base at J, leaving 2 bases unmatched. Germline lookup yields CDR1 SGHTA and CDR2 FQGNSA. The CDR3 has 16 amino acids.

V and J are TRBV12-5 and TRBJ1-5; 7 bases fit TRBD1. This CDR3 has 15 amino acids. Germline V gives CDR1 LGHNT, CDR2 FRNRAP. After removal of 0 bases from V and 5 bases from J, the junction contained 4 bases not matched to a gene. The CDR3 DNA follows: TGTGCTAGTGGTTTGGTGGGGACAGTCCATCAGCCCCAGCATTTT. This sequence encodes CASGLVGTVHQPQHF.

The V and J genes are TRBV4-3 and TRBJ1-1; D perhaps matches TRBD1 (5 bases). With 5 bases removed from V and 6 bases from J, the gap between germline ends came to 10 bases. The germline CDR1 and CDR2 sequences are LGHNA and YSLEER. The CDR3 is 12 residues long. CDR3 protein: CASSGGMAEAFF. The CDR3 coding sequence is TGCGCCAGCAGCGGGGGGATGGCTGAAGCTTTCTTT.

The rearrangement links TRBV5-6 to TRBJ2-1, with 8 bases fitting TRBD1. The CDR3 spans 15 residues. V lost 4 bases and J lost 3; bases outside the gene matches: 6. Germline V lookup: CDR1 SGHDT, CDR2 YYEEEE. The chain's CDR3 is CASSVGQGIYNEQFF. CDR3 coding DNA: TGTGCCAGCAGCGTAGGACAGGGAATCTACAATGAGCAGTTCTTC.

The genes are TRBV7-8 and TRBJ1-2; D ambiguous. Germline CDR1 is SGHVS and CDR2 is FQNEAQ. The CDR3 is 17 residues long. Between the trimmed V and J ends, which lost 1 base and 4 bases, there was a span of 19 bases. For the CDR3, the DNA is TGTGCCAGCAGCTTAGATTTCGGGCAGCGGCTAATCTATGGCTACACCTTC. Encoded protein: CASSLDFGQRLIYGYTF.

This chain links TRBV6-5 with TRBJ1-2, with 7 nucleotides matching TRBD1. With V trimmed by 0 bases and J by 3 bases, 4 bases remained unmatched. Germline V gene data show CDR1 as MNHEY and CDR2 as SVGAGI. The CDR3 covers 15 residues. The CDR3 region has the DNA TGTGCCAGCAGTTACTCGCCAGGGGGATACTATGGCTACACCTTC. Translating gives CASSYSPGGYYGYTF.